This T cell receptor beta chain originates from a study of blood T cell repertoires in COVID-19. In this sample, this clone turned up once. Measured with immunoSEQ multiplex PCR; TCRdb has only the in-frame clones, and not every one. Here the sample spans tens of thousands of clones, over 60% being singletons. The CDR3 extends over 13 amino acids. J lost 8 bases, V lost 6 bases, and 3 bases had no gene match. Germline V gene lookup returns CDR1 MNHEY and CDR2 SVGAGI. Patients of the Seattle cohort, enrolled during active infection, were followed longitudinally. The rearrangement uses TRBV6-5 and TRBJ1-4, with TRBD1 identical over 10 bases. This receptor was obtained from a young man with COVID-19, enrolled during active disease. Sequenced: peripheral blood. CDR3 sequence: CASRPGQGEKLFF. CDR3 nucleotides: TGTGCCAGCAGGCCGGGACAGGGGGAAAAACTGTTTTTT.